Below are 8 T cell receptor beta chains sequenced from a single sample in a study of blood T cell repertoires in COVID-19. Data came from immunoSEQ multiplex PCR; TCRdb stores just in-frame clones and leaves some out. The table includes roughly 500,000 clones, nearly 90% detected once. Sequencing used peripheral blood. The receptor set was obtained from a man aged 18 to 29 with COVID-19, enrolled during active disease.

In DNA form, the CDR3 reads TGTGCCAGCAGCCCAGGAGGGAATGAAAAACTGTTTTTT. This translates into CASSPGGNEKLFF. The rearrangement links TRBV7-6 to TRBJ1-4; D ambiguous. V was pared by 5 bases and J by 5 bases, with 9 bases between. CDR1 SGHVS and CDR2 FNYEAQ come from the germline V gene. This CDR3 has 13 residues.

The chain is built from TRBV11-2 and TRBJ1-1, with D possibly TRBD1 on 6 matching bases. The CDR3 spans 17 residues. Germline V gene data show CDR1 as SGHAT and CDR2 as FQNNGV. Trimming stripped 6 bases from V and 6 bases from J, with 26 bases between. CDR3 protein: CASSEGQWLEVGAEAFF. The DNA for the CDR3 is TGTGCCAGCAGTGAAGGACAGTGGCTCGAAGTGGGCGCTGAAGCTTTCTTT.

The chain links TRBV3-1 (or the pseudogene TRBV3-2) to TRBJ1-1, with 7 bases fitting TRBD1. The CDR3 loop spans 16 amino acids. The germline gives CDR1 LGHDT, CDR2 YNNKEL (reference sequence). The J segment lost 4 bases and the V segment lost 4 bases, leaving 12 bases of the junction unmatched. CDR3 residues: CASSPLETGRGTEAFF. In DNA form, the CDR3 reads TGTGCCAGCAGCCCCTTAGAGACAGGGCGGGGCACTGAAGCTTTCTTT.

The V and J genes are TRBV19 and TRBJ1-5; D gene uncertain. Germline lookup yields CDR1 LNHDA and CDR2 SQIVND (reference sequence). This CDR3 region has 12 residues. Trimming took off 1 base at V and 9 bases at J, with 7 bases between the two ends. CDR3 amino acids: CASSIGAWPQHF. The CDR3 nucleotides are TGTGCCAGTAGTATAGGGGCGTGGCCCCAGCATTTT.

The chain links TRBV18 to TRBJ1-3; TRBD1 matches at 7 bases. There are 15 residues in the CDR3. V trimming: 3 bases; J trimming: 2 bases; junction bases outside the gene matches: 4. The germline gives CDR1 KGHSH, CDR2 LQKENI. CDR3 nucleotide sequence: TGTGCCAGCTCACCTACCGACAGGGCTGGAAACACCATATATTTT. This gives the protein CASSPTDRAGNTIYF. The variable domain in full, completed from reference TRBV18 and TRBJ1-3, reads NAGVMQNPRHLVRRRGQEARLRCSPMKGHSHVYWYRQLPEEGLKFMVYLQKENIIDESGMPKERFSAEFPKEGPSILRIQQVVRGDSAAYFCASSPTDRAGNTIYFGEGSWLTVV.

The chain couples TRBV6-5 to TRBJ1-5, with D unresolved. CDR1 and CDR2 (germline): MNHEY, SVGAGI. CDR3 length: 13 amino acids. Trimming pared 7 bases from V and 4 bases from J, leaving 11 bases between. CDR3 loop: CASKRVVNQPQHF. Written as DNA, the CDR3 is TGTGCCAGCAAGCGGGTGGTAAATCAGCCCCAGCATTTT.

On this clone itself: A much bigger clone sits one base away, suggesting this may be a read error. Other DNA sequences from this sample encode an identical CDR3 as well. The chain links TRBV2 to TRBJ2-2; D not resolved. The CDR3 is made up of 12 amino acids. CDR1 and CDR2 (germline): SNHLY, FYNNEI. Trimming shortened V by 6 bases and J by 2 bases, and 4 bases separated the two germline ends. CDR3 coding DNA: TGTGCCAGCAGACAAAACACCGGGGAGCTGTTTTTT. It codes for CASRQNTGELFF.

CDR3 sequence reads: CSVQQGGSETQYF. DNA of the CDR3: TGCAGCGTGCAACAGGGGGGGAGCGAGACCCAGTACTTC. The J gene is TRBJ2-5, the V gene TRBV29-1; D is perhaps TRBD1 (8 bases). V was cut by 6 bases and J by 5 bases, with 16 bases left in between. Germline V gives CDR1 SQVTM, CDR2 ANQGSEA. This CDR3 region has 13 residues.